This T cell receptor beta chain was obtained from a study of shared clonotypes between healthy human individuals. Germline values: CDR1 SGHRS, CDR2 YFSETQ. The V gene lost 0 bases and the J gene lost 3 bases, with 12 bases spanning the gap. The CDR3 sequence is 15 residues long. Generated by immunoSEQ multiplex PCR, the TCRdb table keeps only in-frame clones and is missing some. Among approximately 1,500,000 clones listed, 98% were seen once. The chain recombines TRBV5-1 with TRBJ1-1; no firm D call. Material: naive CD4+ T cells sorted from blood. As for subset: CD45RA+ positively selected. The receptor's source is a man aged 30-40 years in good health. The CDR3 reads CASSLDPARDTEAFF. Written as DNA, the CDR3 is TGCGCCAGCAGCTTGGATCCGGCAAGGGACACTGAAGCTTTCTTT.